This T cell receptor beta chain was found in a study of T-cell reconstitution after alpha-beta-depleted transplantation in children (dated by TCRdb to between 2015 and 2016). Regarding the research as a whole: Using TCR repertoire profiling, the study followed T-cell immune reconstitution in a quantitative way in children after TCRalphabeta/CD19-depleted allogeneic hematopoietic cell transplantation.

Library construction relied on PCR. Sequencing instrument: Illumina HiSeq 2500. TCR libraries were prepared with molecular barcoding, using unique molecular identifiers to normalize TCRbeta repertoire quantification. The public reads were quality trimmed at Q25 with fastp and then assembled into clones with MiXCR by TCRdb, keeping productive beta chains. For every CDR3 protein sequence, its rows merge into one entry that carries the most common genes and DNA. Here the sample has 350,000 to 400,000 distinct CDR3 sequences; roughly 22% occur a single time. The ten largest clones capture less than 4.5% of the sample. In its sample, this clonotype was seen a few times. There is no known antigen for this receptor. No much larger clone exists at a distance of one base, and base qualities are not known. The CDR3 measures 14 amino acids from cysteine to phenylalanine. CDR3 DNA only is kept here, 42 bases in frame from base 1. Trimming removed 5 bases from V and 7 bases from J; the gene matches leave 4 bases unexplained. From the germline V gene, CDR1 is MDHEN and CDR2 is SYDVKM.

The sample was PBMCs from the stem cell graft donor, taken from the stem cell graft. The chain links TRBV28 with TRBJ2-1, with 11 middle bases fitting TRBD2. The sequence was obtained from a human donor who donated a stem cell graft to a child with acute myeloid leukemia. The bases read TGTGCCAGCAGTCTCCGGACTAGCGGGAATGAGCAGTTCTTC. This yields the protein CASSLRTSGNEQFF.